This TCR beta chain was recorded in a study of CD8+CD57+ T cells in acquired aplastic anemia. CDR1 and CDR2 (germline): MGHDK, SYGVNS. V dropped 2 bases and J dropped 8 bases, with 15 bases sitting between them. The CDR3 consists of 15 residues. For this clonotype: Its antigen is currently unknown.

The use of genomic DNA as template underpinned the TCR beta VDJ and CDR3 profiling. One entry per CDR3 protein results from TCRdb running MiXCR on the reads. Among roughly 300,000 distinct CDR3 sequences listed, approximately 57% were seen once. Study-wide results and caveats: CD8+ Simpson's diversity did not differ significantly between patients and controls.

The source of this sequence is a human donor with severe aplastic anemia or a healthy control (not recorded which). The chain couples TRBV25-1 to TRBJ1-4; D is undetermined. Source material: sorted CD4+, CD8+, or CD8+CD57+ T cells (not recorded which) from PBMCs. The CDR3 is CASSEMGGYYEKLFF. The CDR3 DNA reads TGTGCCAGCAGTGAAATGGGAGGATATTACGAAAAACTGTTTTTT.